Following are 21 T cell receptor beta chains from one sample sequenced in a study of T cells after yellow fever vaccination. TCRdb re-called the 5' RACE reads through MiXCR, storing one row per CDR3 protein. The sample consists of hundreds of thousands of distinct CDR3 sequences, roughly an eighth of them appearing once. The input for sequencing was CD4+ T cells sorted from PBMCs, taken 15 days after the yellow fever booster vaccination. These receptors originate from a man younger than 35 who received the YFV17D yellow fever vaccine.

The chain uses TRBV5-4 and TRBJ2-7; 10 nucleotides agree with TRBD1. CDR3 length: 15 residues. The germline CDR1 and CDR2 sequences are SGHNT and YYREEE (reference sequence). With V trimmed by 2 bases and J by 0 bases, 2 bases remained unmatched. The CDR3 DNA sequence: TGTGCCAGCAGCTTTGACAGGGGGCCCTCCTACGAGCAGTACTTC. It yields the protein CASSFDRGPSYEQYF.

This clonotype was seen a few times. The CDR3 region is CASSSPGTAYSPLHF. The CDR3 DNA is TGTGCCAGCAGTTCGCCGGGGACAGCATATTCACCCCTCCACTTT. The V call is TRBV28, the J call TRBJ1-6, with 7 nucleotides matching TRBD1. This CDR3 region has 15 residues. Germline trimming cut 4 bases from V and 8 bases from J; bases unmatched to any gene: 8. Germline values: CDR1 MDHEN, CDR2 SYDVKM.

This clonotype was seen more than once but under ten times. The V call is TRBV20-1, the J call TRBJ2-7; tentative D call: TRBD2 (6 bases). V was trimmed by 5 bases and J by 4 bases, leaving 21 bases between them. Germline CDR1 is DFQATT and CDR2 is SNEGSKA (reference sequence). CDR3 length: 15 residues. This CDR3 reads CSAPLYGGRAYEQYV. In nucleotides, the CDR3 is TGCAGTGCTCCCCTGTATGGGGGGAGAGCGTACGAGCAGTACGTC.

This clonotype has just a few counts. The chain has TRBV29-1 and TRBJ1-3; D remains unclear. V lost 4 bases and J lost 0, with 7 bases in between. The CDR3 contains 13 residues. In germline, CDR1 is SQVTM, CDR2 ANQGSEA. The CDR3 region has the DNA TGCAGCGTTGTGAAGGTCTCTGGAAACACCATATATTTT. It specifies CSVVKVSGNTIYF.

The gene calls are TRBV6-5 and TRBJ2-3; 8 bases are shared with TRBD2. J lost 3 bases, V lost 6 bases, and 11 bases had no gene match. The germline gives CDR1 MNHEY, CDR2 SVGAGI. CDR3 length: 16 amino acids. The CDR3 sequence: CASSSTIGGATDTQYF. DNA of the CDR3: TGTGCCAGCAGCTCGACTATCGGGGGGGCGACAGATACGCAGTATTTT.

This clonotype came up many times. The J gene is TRBJ2-5, the V gene TRBV4-3; the D gene is possibly TRBD1 (6 bases). CDR1 is LGHNA, CDR2 YSLEER, per germline. The CDR3 runs to 16 residues. V was pared by 2 bases and J by 5 bases, with 18 bases between. This CDR3 reads CASSQRLQGERETQYF. The CDR3 bases are TGCGCCAGCAGCCAAAGATTACAGGGAGAACGTGAGACCCAGTACTTC.

CDR3 sequence: CASSTLTGGRGYTF. For the CDR3, the DNA is TGTGCCAGCAGCACCCTGACAGGGGGCCGTGGCTACACCTTC. The chain joins TRBV7-2 to TRBJ1-2; 10 bases are a match to TRBD1. J gave up 7 bases and V 5 bases, and 7 bases lay outside the gene matches. The CDR3 sequence is 14 residues long. Germline V lookup: CDR1 SGHTA, CDR2 FQGNSA.

This clonotype was seen a handful of times. This sequence joins TRBV2 and TRBJ1-2; perhaps TRBD1 as D (6 bases). The V end was cut by 4 bases, the J end by 8 bases, with 14 bases between. CDR3 size: 13 residues. In germline, CDR1 is SNHLY, CDR2 FYNNEI. The CDR3 bases are TGTGCCAGCAGTGTTCTTTCAGGGGAGGGCTACACCTTC. Encoded protein: CASSVLSGEGYTF.

This sequence joins TRBV19 and TRBJ2-7, with D hard to call. This CDR3 has 15 residues. CDR1 and CDR2 (germline): LNHDA, SQIVND (reference sequence). Trimming shortened V by 1 base and J by 2 bases, and 12 bases separated the two germline ends. The CDR3 nucleotides are TGTGCCAGTAGTATAGCCCTGGGCACAACCTACGAGCAGTACTTC. Protein product: CASSIALGTTYEQYF.

This rearrangement joins TRBV20-1 to TRBJ2-3; D is possibly TRBD2 (6 bases). There are 14 residues in the CDR3. Germline CDR1 DFQATT, CDR2 SNEGSKA (reference sequence). V lost 7 bases and J 2 bases, leaving 16 bases between the germline ends. The CDR3 loop is CSGGSGVTTDTQYF. The CDR3 DNA reads as TGCAGTGGTGGTAGCGGTGTTACCACAGATACGCAGTATTTT.

In this sample, this clonotype turned up many times. The rearrangement joins TRBV18 to TRBJ2-3; D not resolved. This CDR3 region has 12 residues. The germline V and J ends were trimmed by 9 bases and 3 bases, with 10 bases remaining between them. CDR1 KGHSH and CDR2 LQKENI come from the germline V gene. The CDR3 bases are TGTGCCAGTCGGAGTTGGACAGATACGCAGTATTTT. The encoded protein is CASRSWTDTQYF. The entire variable domain, with the rest obtained from reference TRBV18 and TRBJ2-3, is as follows: NAGVMQNPRHLVRRRGQEARLRCSPMKGHSHVYWYRQLPEEGLKFMVYLQKENIIDESGMPKERFSAEFPKEGPSILRIQQVVRGDSAAYFCASRSWTDTQYFGPGTRLTVL.

This clonotype was counted ten times or more. V usage is TRBV7-2 and J usage is TRBJ2-2; weak D call: TRBD1 (5 bases). Looked up from germline, CDR1 is SGHTA and CDR2 is FQGNSA. This CDR3 is 13 amino acids long. V lost 4 bases and J 4 bases, leaving 7 bases between the germline ends. The CDR3 bases are TGTGCCAGCAGCTCGCAGGGCACCGGGGAGCTGTTTTTT. Translation: CASSSQGTGELFF.

The V and J genes are TRBV4-3 and TRBJ1-2; D gene uncertain. The CDR3 loop spans 14 amino acids. Germline V gives CDR1 LGHNA, CDR2 YSLEER. V lost 4 bases and J 4 bases, leaving 13 bases between the germline ends. The CDR3 bases are TGCGCCAGCAGCCTAGAGCGTCTTACCTATGGCTACACCTTC. Residues: CASSLERLTYGYTF.

This clonotype was seen at least ten times. The rearrangement uses TRBV28 and TRBJ1-2; D possibly corresponds to TRBD1 (6 bases). This CDR3 has 11 residues. CDR1 is MDHEN and CDR2 is SYDVKM in the germline V gene. V lost 11 bases, J lost 3 bases, and 10 bases lay in between. CDR3 residues: CALAGDYGYTF. Written as DNA, the CDR3 is TGTGCCTTGGCAGGGGACTATGGCTACACCTTC.

The J gene is TRBJ2-7, the V gene TRBV5-1; D remains unclear. Germline V gene lookup returns CDR1 SGHRS and CDR2 YFSETQ. The V end lost 0 bases, the J end lost 5 bases, and 9 bases lay between the germline ends. This CDR3 is built from 13 residues. The CDR3 loop is CASSLELANEQYF. The CDR3 coding sequence is TGCGCCAGCAGCTTGGAGTTGGCCAACGAGCAGTACTTC. The full variable domain, rest sourced from reference TRBV5-1 and TRBJ2-7, is KAGVTQTPRYLIKTRGQQVTLSCSPISGHRSVSWYQQTPGQGLQFLFEYFSETQRNKGNFPGRFSGRQFSNSRSEMNVSTLELGDSALYLCASSLELANEQYFGPGTRLTVT.

This clonotype was seen at least ten times. The chain recombines TRBV7-2 with TRBJ1-5; 8 bases align to TRBD1. V lost 2 bases, J lost 3 bases, and 3 bases stayed unmatched. The CDR3 is made up of 15 amino acids. Germline V CDR1 and CDR2: SGHTA, FQGNSA. Here the CDR3 reads CASSLRDRFNQPQHF. In DNA form, the CDR3 reads TGTGCCAGCAGCTTACGGGACAGGTTCAATCAGCCCCAGCATTTT.

This clonotype was counted a few times. The chain couples TRBV2 to TRBJ1-1; unclear D gene. Per germline, CDR1 SNHLY and CDR2 FYNNEI. This CDR3 comprises 14 residues. V was cut by 2 bases and J by 1 base, with 8 bases left in between. CDR3 sequence: CASSETPGNTEAFF. The DNA of the CDR3 is TGTGCCAGCAGTGAAACCCCAGGGAACACTGAAGCTTTCTTT.

There are a few counts of this clonotype. This chain connects TRBV6-1 to TRBJ2-4, with D unclear. Germline V gene data show CDR1 as MNHNS and CDR2 as SASEGT. With 3 bases removed from V and 0 bases from J, the gap between germline ends came to 3 bases. CDR3 size: 13 residues. CDR3 amino acids: CASSDLAKNIQYF. The CDR3 nucleotides are TGTGCCAGCAGTGATTTAGCCAAAAACATTCAGTACTTC.

The J gene is TRBJ2-2, the V gene TRBV28, with a weak D call TRBD2 (6 bases). The V gene's germline CDR1 is MDHEN and CDR2 SYDVKM. The germline V and J ends were trimmed by 2 bases and 7 bases, with 17 bases remaining between them. This CDR3 spans 16 amino acids. The CDR3 loop is CASSLAAGLPVGELFF. Written as DNA, the CDR3 is TGTGCCAGCAGTTTAGCCGCGGGACTTCCCGTCGGGGAGCTGTTTTTT.

A few counts support this clonotype. The V and J genes are TRBV5-6 and TRBJ2-5; D could derive from TRBD1 or TRBD2 (5 bases each). Germline V gene sequence: CDR1 SGHDT, CDR2 YYEEEE. V shed 2 bases and J shed 4 bases, with 9 bases lying between them. This CDR3 spans 13 amino acids. The chain's CDR3 is CASSLGDGETQYF. CDR3 sequence (DNA): TGTGCCAGCAGCTTAGGGGACGGAGAGACCCAGTACTTC.

This clonotype was picked up a small number of times. The rearrangement joins TRBV27 to TRBJ1-5; no definite D call. V lost 0 bases to trimming and J lost 7 bases, with 16 bases between them. This CDR3 contains 16 residues. Germline lookup yields CDR1 MNHEY and CDR2 SMNVEV (reference sequence). The CDR3, as DNA: TGTGCCAGCAGTTTATCTTACGGTACTTTCGAGCAGCCCCAGCATTTT. It yields the protein CASSLSYGTFEQPQHF.